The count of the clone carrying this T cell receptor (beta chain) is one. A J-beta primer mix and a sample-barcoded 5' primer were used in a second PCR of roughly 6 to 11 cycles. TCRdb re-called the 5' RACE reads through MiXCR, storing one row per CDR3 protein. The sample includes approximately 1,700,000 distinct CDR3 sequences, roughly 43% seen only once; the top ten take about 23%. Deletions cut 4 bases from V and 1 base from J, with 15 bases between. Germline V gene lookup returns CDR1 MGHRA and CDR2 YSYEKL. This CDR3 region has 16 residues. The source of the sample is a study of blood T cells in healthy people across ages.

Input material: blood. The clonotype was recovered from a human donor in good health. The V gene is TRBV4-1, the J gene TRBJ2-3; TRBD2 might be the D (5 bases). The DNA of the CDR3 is TGCGCCAGCAGCCCCCTAGCACACAGTGGCACAGATACGCAGTATTTT. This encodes CASSPLAHSGTDTQYF.